Listed here are 2 T cell receptor beta chains from one sample, sequenced in a study of T-cell memory formation after mild COVID-19 (dated by TCRdb to the early 2020s). Receptors were amplified or captured by 5' RACE. The sequencer listed for this sample is Illumina NovaSeq 6000. TCRdb trimmed public reads at Q25 via fastp, called clones via MiXCR and kept in-frame beta chains. CDR3 protein duplicates are merged, each entry listing the most common genes and DNA. The sample includes hundreds of thousands of distinct CDR3 sequences, with 18% observed a single time. Jointly, the top ten make up about 11% of the sample. What was sequenced was PBMCs or a T cell subset sorted from them (not recorded which). These receptors came from an adult woman who had mild COVID-19 (a few samples of this study predate the infection). The sample titles of this study are shuffled in the database, so cell type and time point are left out; the donor was told from shared clones.

This clonotype has more than one count but fewer than ten. V is TRBV7-6 and J is TRBJ2-7, with 11 bases matching TRBD2. Germline V gene lookup returns CDR1 SGHVS and CDR2 FNYEAQ. This CDR3 is 16 amino acids long. Losses at the gene ends were 4 bases for V and 2 bases for J; bases not matched to a gene: 7. CDR3 nucleotides: TGTGCCAGCAGCTACTTGACTAGCGGGGCACCCTACGAGCAGTACTTC. It encodes CASSYLTSGAPYEQYF. The complete variable domain, with remaining parts taken from reference TRBV7-6 and TRBJ2-7, reads GAGVSQSPRYKVTKRGQDVALRCDPISGHVSLYWYRQALGQGPEFLTYFNYEAQQDKSGLPNDRFSAERPEGSISTLTIQRTEQRDSAMYRCASSYLTSGAPYEQYFGPGTRLTVT.

CDR3 in DNA: TGTGCCAGCAGTCCCGGGACAGTTTTTTTCGGGGAGCTGTTTTTT. Translation: CASSPGTVFFGELFF. V is TRBV12-3 or TRBV12-4 and J is TRBJ2-2; 7 positions match TRBD1. The CDR3 contains 15 residues. Trimming took 5 bases from V and 7 from J; bases not matched to a gene: 10.